This T cell receptor (beta chain) was captured by sequencing in a study of metastatic and nonmetastatic thyroid tumors. The CDR3 extends over 16 amino acids. CDR1 and CDR2 (germline): KGHDR, SFDVKD. Trimming cost V 3 bases and J 0 bases, with 12 bases left between them. Thyroid surgery was performed in patients who had received no treatment beforehand. This clone came up many times. The antigen is undetermined. TCRdb re-clonotyped the PCR reads via MiXCR. This sample has about 64,000 clones, with 4% to 5% found just once. The study, taken as a whole, reports: Compared with benign nodules, malignant thyroid tumors were reported to have significantly higher TCR beta diversity in both blood and tumor.

This receptor was obtained from a female donor with papillary thyroid cancer or a benign thyroid nodule (not recorded which). Some clones in this sample may be carry-over from other donors' samples. Sequencing was done on a sample of blood. This sequence joins TRBV24-1 and TRBJ2-3, with D possibly being TRBD2 (6 bases). The CDR3 loop reads CATSDPGTSSTDTQYF. CDR3 nucleotide sequence: TGTGCCACCAGTGATCCCGGGACTTCTAGCACAGATACGCAGTATTTT.